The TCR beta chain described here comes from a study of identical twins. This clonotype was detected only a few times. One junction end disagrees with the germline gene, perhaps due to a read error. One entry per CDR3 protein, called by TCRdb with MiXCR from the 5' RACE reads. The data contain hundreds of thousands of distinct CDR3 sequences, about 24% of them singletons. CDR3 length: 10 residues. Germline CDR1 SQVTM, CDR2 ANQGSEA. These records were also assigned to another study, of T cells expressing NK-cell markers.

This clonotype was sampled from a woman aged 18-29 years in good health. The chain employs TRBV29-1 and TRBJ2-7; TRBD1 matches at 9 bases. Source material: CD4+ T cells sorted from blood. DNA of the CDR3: TGCAGCGTTGAAGAATACAGGGGGCGGTTC. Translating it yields CSVEEYRGRF.